Each of the 22 T cell receptor beta chains below was sequenced from the same sample in a study of T cell changes during pregnancy in multiple sclerosis. Assay: immunoSEQ multiplex PCR; the TCRdb copy retains only in-frame clones and omits some. In the table there are around 66,000 clones, 91% of which are singletons. The input for sequencing was peripheral blood, taken in the third trimester of pregnancy. All receptors come from a female donor in good health, enrolled as a control in a pregnancy study.

The rearrangement joins TRBV4-1 to TRBJ2-7, with 10 positions matching TRBD2. Germline CDR1 reads MGHRA; CDR2 reads YSYEKL. CDR3 size: 16 residues. J gave up 2 bases and V 4 bases, and 8 bases lay outside the gene matches. CDR3 bases: TGCGCCAGCAGCCTAGACCCTAGCGGGGGACCCTACGAGCAGTACTTC. Translation: CASSLDPSGGPYEQYF.

V gene TRBV7-9 combines with J gene TRBJ1-1; TRBD1 matches 7 bases. CDR1 SEHNR and CDR2 FQNEAQ come from the germline V gene (reference sequence). The V and J ends lost 11 bases and 6 bases, in that order; junction bases with no gene match: 6. The CDR3 has 11 amino acids. In DNA form, the CDR3 reads TGTGCCGGCATCAGGGGGGCTGAAGCTTTCTTT. Translation: CAGIRGAEAFF.

The V gene is TRBV30, the J gene TRBJ1-6; TRBD1 matches at 9 bases. The V gene's germline CDR1 is GTSNPN and CDR2 SVGIG (reference sequence). J lost 9 bases, V lost 2 bases, and 5 bases had no gene match. This CDR3 spans 14 amino acids. The DNA of the CDR3 is TGTGCCTGGAGTCCCGGACAGGGGAGTTCACCCCTCCACTTT. The encoded protein is CAWSPGQGSSPLHF.

V gene TRBV6-1 combines with J gene TRBJ2-7; 8 bases agree with TRBD1. This CDR3 is 14 amino acids long. Germline CDR1 reads MNHNS; CDR2 reads SASEGT. With 7 bases clipped from V and 2 bases from J, the junction kept 7 bases outside the gene matches. The CDR3 loop is CASTKIRGPYEQYF. The CDR3 nucleotides read TGTGCCAGCACTAAAATCAGGGGGCCCTACGAGCAGTACTTC.

This rearrangement joins TRBV19 to TRBJ2-2; the match to TRBD1 covers 9 bases. J gave up 5 bases and V 3 bases, and 4 bases lay outside the gene matches. The germline V gene has CDR1 LNHDA and CDR2 SQIVND (reference sequence). The CDR3 covers 15 residues. The CDR3 loop is CASSMVGQGTGELFF. DNA of the CDR3: TGTGCCAGTAGTATGGTGGGACAGGGTACCGGGGAGCTGTTTTTT. The whole variable domain, filled in from reference TRBV19 and TRBJ2-2, reads DGGITQSPKYLFRKEGQNVTLSCEQNLNHDAMYWYRQDPGQGLRLIYYSQIVNDFQKGDIAEGYSVSREKKESFPLTVTSAQKNPTAFYLCASSMVGQGTGELFFGEGSRLTVL.

V and J are TRBV5-1 and TRBJ1-2; 8 nucleotides agree with TRBD1. Looked up from germline, CDR1 is SGHRS and CDR2 is YFSETQ. After removal of 5 bases from V and 4 bases from J, the junction contained 13 bases not matched to a gene. The CDR3 spans 16 residues. CDR3 DNA sequence: TGCGCCAGCAGGTCCGACCCAGGGGGCATGGGCTATGGCTACACCTTC. This sequence encodes CASRSDPGGMGYGYTF.

The chain recombines TRBV19 with TRBJ2-3; the D gene is possibly TRBD2 (6 bases). Trimming stripped 6 bases from V and 2 bases from J, with 15 bases between. The germline V gene has CDR1 LNHDA and CDR2 SQIVND (reference sequence). CDR3 size: 15 residues. CDR3 in amino acids: CASSVLAMNTDTQYF. CDR3 nucleotides: TGTGCCAGTAGCGTTCTAGCGATGAACACAGATACGCAGTATTTT. The full variable domain, with the rest looked up from reference TRBV19 and TRBJ2-3, is DGGITQSPKYLFRKEGQNVTLSCEQNLNHDAMYWYRQDPGQGLRLIYYSQIVNDFQKGDIAEGYSVSREKKESFPLTVTSAQKNPTAFYLCASSVLAMNTDTQYFGPGTRLTVL.

This clone occurred a few times. CDR3 residues: CASSVTGAKGTEAFF. The DNA for the CDR3 is TGTGCCAGCAGCGTGACAGGGGCCAAGGGGACTGAAGCTTTCTTT. The chain combines TRBV9 with TRBJ1-1; 8 bases agree with TRBD1. The CDR3 has 15 residues. Germline V gene lookup returns CDR1 SGDLS and CDR2 YYNGEE. V was clipped by 2 bases and J by 5 bases; unmatched bases: 8.

V usage is TRBV10-3 and J usage is TRBJ2-7; 8 bases are shared with TRBD2. Germline V gives CDR1 ENHRY, CDR2 SYGVKD. V lost 5 bases to trimming and J lost 3 bases; unmatched junction nucleotides: 9. This CDR3 spans 15 amino acids. This CDR3 is CAISSSGTSVYEQYF. CDR3 in DNA: TGTGCCATCAGTTCCTCCGGGACTAGTGTCTACGAGCAGTACTTC.

The chain has TRBV11-2 and TRBJ2-4, with D possibly TRBD2 on 7 matching bases. The CDR3 is 19 amino acids. The V end lost 2 bases, the J end lost 6 bases, and 26 bases lay between the germline ends. The germline CDR1 and CDR2 sequences are SGHAT and FQNNGV. CDR3 amino acids: CASSLSPSLGAGHGNIQYF. In DNA form, the CDR3 reads TGTGCCAGCAGCTTATCGCCCTCCCTGGGAGCGGGACATGGAAACATTCAGTACTTC.

The chain uses TRBV2 and TRBJ2-3; TRBD2 matches at 9 bases. The CDR3 runs 17 residues. Germline CDR1 SNHLY, CDR2 FYNNEI. Germline trimming cut 1 base from V and 4 bases from J; bases unmatched to any gene: 9. This CDR3 reads CASSEVAGDRGADTQYF. CDR3 sequence (DNA): TGTGCCAGCAGTGAAGTAGCGGGGGATCGCGGAGCAGATACGCAGTATTTT. Combining the CDR3 with reference TRBV2 and TRBJ2-3 gives the whole variable domain EPEVTQTPSHQVTQMGQEVILRCVPISNHLYFYWYRQILGQKVEFLVSFYNNEISEKSEIFDDQFSVERPDGSNFTLKIRSTKLEDSAMYFCASSEVAGDRGADTQYFGPGTRLTVL.

The chain couples TRBV7-9 to TRBJ2-7; 7 nucleotides align to TRBD1. Germline V gene lookup returns CDR1 SEHNR and CDR2 FQNEAQ (reference sequence). The CDR3 totals 16 residues. J gave up 2 bases and V 2 bases, and 9 bases lay outside the gene matches. Written as DNA, the CDR3 is TGTGCCAGCAGCTTACTACAGGGGCCGGCGCCCTACGAGCAGTACTTC. Amino acid sequence: CASSLLQGPAPYEQYF.

This chain links TRBV29-1 with TRBJ2-1, with TRBD2 matching 9 bases. This CDR3 has 12 amino acids. V dropped 7 bases and J dropped 6; count of bases not matched to a gene: 4. The germline gives CDR1 SQVTM, CDR2 ANQGSEA. This chain's CDR3 is CSAGTSPNEQFF. The CDR3 DNA sequence: TGCAGCGCTGGGACTAGCCCCAATGAGCAGTTCTTC.

This clone was detected only once. The V gene is TRBV28, the J gene TRBJ1-4; the D is unclear. Germline values: CDR1 MDHEN, CDR2 SYDVKM. Trimming shortened V by 1 base and J by 7 bases, and 10 bases separated the two germline ends. The CDR3 length is 14 residues. The CDR3 DNA reads TGTGCCAGCAGTTTATCGGCGGTAGCTGAAAAACTGTTTTTT. Amino acid sequence: CASSLSAVAEKLFF.

The chain links TRBV9 to TRBJ2-1; TRBD2 is a possible D gene (6 bases). CDR3 length: 15 residues. V lost 5 bases to trimming and J lost 2 bases, with 14 bases between them. Germline lookup yields CDR1 SGDLS and CDR2 YYNGEE. The DNA for the CDR3 is TGTGCCAGCAGAGGAGGGGACCTTGCCTACAATGAGCAGTTCTTC. It translates to CASRGGDLAYNEQFF.

Only one count was recorded for this clone. V and J are TRBV6-4 and TRBJ1-2, with D perhaps TRBD1 (6 bases). Per germline, CDR1 MRHNA and CDR2 SNTAGT. This CDR3 region has 15 residues. Deletions cut 10 bases from V and 3 bases from J, with 21 bases between. CDR3 DNA sequence: TGTGCCAACAGCCTGGACAGTAATATCGACTATGGCTACACCTTC. Protein sequence: CANSLDSNIDYGYTF.

This chain links TRBV7-2 with TRBJ2-7, with a weak D call TRBD2 (6 bases). The CDR3 extends over 16 amino acids. V was pared by 1 base and J by 0 bases, with 13 bases between. The V gene's germline CDR1 is SGHTA and CDR2 FQGNSA. CDR3 protein: CASSLGQTSSSYEQYF. The CDR3 DNA reads as TGTGCCAGCAGCTTAGGGCAGACTAGTAGCTCCTACGAGCAGTACTTC.

The gene calls are TRBV5-1 and TRBJ1-2, with 11 bases fitting TRBD1. V dropped 4 bases and J dropped 6; count of bases not matched to a gene: 5. Germline V gives CDR1 SGHRS, CDR2 YFSETQ. The CDR3 contains 14 residues. CDR3 loop: CASSLPDRGHGYTF. The CDR3 region has the DNA TGCGCCAGCAGCCTCCCGGACAGGGGGCATGGCTACACCTTC.

This sequence joins TRBV11-1 and TRBJ2-3; D ambiguous. Germline CDR1 and CDR2: SGHAT and FQDESV (reference sequence). The V and J ends lost 5 bases and 4 bases respectively, with 10 bases between them. This CDR3 region has 13 residues. CDR3 sequence reads: CASSPEAADTQYF. The DNA of the CDR3 is TGTGCCAGCAGCCCAGAGGCCGCAGATACGCAGTATTTT.

This rearrangement joins TRBV7-9 to TRBJ2-5; unclear D gene. The ends were cut back, 5 bases at V and 5 bases at J, with 18 bases in the middle. The CDR3 is 15 residues long. Germline CDR1 and CDR2: SEHNR and FQNEAQ (reference sequence). This CDR3 reads CASSPPNKPFETQYF. The CDR3, as DNA: TGTGCCAGCAGCCCTCCTAATAAGCCGTTTGAGACCCAGTACTTC.

The genes are TRBV27 and TRBJ2-3; 9 nucleotides align to TRBD2. Germline V CDR1 and CDR2: MNHEY, SMNVEV (reference sequence). The V gene end was trimmed by 0 bases and the J gene end by 4 bases; junction bases not matched to a gene: 11. The CDR3 runs 18 residues. The CDR3 DNA follows: TGTGCCAGCAGTTTATCGGGGCTAGCGGGGTTTAGGGCAGATACGCAGTATTTT. Translation: CASSLSGLAGFRADTQYF.

V gene TRBV15 combines with J gene TRBJ2-1, with D tentatively TRBD1 (5 bases). The CDR3 length is 12 residues. V was pared by 3 bases and J by 10 bases, with 10 bases between. In germline, CDR1 is LNHNV, CDR2 YYDKDF (reference sequence). As DNA, the CDR3 is TGTGCCACCAGCAGTCTAGGGGCCGAGCAGTTCTTC. Its translation: CATSSLGAEQFF.